The sequence of this TCR beta chain was determined in a study of shared T cell receptors in the human thymus. Trimming shortened V by 0 bases and J by 5 bases, and 8 bases separated the two germline ends. The CDR3 runs to 14 residues. The germline CDR1 and CDR2 sequences are LNHDA and SQIVND (reference sequence). Profiling relied on immunoSEQ multiplex PCR, and the TCRdb table lists in-frame clones only, not all of them. The sample contains under 850,000 clones, more than 75% of which appear only once. These same records also appear under a second study, on human thymus T cells. That work states: The people who donated were healthy Finnish babies having corrective surgery for congenital heart defects. Corrective heart surgery yielded the resections from which the thymus tissue came. Thymic and blood repertoires showed apparently biased V and J gene usage.

The sequenced sample was thymocytes. The receptor was isolated from a boy in the first two years of life with a congenital heart defect. The genes are TRBV19 and TRBJ1-5; possibly TRBD1 for D (5 bases). CDR3 region: CASSIDRVYQPQHF. The CDR3 bases are TGTGCCAGTAGTATAGACAGGGTGTATCAGCCCCAGCATTTT.